The present entry profiles one T cell receptor (beta chain) with its context. TCR beta sequences were obtained from blood CD8+ and CD4+ T cells. The data were taken from a study of CD8 T cells in Susac syndrome. Random-hexamer reverse transcription was applied to about 0.5 to 1 ug RNA. The TCR beta CDR3 was amplified by immunoSEQ multiplex PCR across 54 Vbeta, 13 Jbeta. A single record per CDR3 protein comes from TCRdb applying MiXCR to the immunoSEQ multiplex PCR reads. The sample shows around 77,000 distinct CDR3 sequences, approximately 96% of them seen only once. The CDR3 runs to 12 residues. V lost 2 bases to trimming and J lost 13 bases; unmatched junction nucleotides: 3. Germline assignment: CDR1 SGHTA and CDR2 FQGNSA.

The clonotype was recovered from a human donor with multiple sclerosis. This chain joins TRBV7-2 and TRBJ2-1; 9 bases fit TRBD1. Sequenced material: CD4+ T cells from PBMCs. The CDR3 reads CASSLLQGAQFF. The CDR3 DNA reads as TGTGCCAGCAGCTTATTACAGGGGGCTCAGTTCTTC.